The 23 T cell receptor beta chains below come from one sample, sequenced in a study of blood T cell repertoires in COVID-19. Profiled with immunoSEQ multiplex PCR; TCRdb holds only in-frame clones, not every one. The sample records about 270,000 clones, about 83% being singletons. The sequenced material came from peripheral blood. These receptors came from a man older than 75 with acute or convalescent COVID-19.

This clone was detected only a few times. This chain joins TRBV18 and TRBJ1-1; 8 positions agree with TRBD1. Trimming at V came to 5 bases and at J to 8 bases, leaving 4 bases not matched to a gene. Per germline, CDR1 KGHSH and CDR2 LQKENI. The CDR3 has 12 amino acids. CDR3 in amino acids: CASSGQGQEAFF. CDR3 nucleotide sequence: TGTGCCAGCTCAGGACAGGGACAAGAAGCTTTCTTT.

The chain has TRBV6-1 and TRBJ2-3; 9 nucleotides align to TRBD2. V was clipped by 2 bases and J by 2 bases; unmatched bases: 5. CDR1 MNHNS and CDR2 SASEGT come from the germline V gene. CDR3 length: 16 amino acids. The DNA for the CDR3 is TGTGCCAGCAGTGAAAGACTAGCGGCTAACACAGATACGCAGTATTTT. It translates to CASSERLAANTDTQYF.

This clone has a single count. This rearrangement joins TRBV5-1 to TRBJ2-7; 11 nucleotides match TRBD2. The J segment lost 3 bases and the V segment lost 4 bases, leaving 3 bases of the junction unmatched. From germline, CDR1 is SGHRS and CDR2 YFSETQ. The CDR3 extends over 14 amino acids. The CDR3 loop is CASSPTSGGYEQYF. The DNA for the CDR3 is TGCGCCAGCAGCCCAACTAGCGGGGGCTACGAGCAGTACTTC.

The V and J genes are TRBV3-1 (or the pseudogene TRBV3-2) and TRBJ2-7; 7 bases align to TRBD2. CDR3 size: 14 residues. CDR1 is LGHDT, CDR2 YNNKEL, per germline (reference sequence). V shed 1 base, J shed 4 bases, and the junction held 4 bases outside the gene matches. CDR3: CASSQGGGIYEQYF. Written as DNA, the CDR3 is TGTGCCAGCAGCCAAGGGGGGGGAATTTACGAGCAGTACTTC.

This rearrangement joins TRBV7-2 to TRBJ2-5, with 12 bases lining up with TRBD2. Germline V gives CDR1 SGHTA, CDR2 FQGNSA. Trimming took 4 bases from V and 2 from J; bases not matched to a gene: 2. The CDR3 is 15 residues long. DNA of the CDR3: TGTGCCAGCAGCTCCACTAGCGGGGGGCAAGAGACCCAGTACTTC. Residues: CASSSTSGGQETQYF.

This chain links TRBV7-3 with TRBJ2-5; no definite D call. Germline loops: CDR1 SGHTA, CDR2 FQGTGA. The CDR3 extends over 13 amino acids. Trimming left V 6 bases short and J 5 bases short, with 13 bases between. Written as DNA, the CDR3 is TGTGCCAGCAGTCCCCATGTGGAGGAGACCCAGTACTTC. Amino acid sequence: CASSPHVEETQYF.

This clone appeared once. The genes are TRBV7-2 and TRBJ2-3; a weak D match, TRBD1 (6 bases). V lost 0 bases, J lost 5 bases, and 9 bases lay in between. This CDR3 has 14 amino acids. The germline V gene encodes CDR1 SGHTA and CDR2 FQGNSA. CDR3 coding DNA: TGTGCCAGCAGCTTAGCGGGGGACAAAGATACGCAGTATTTT. Encoded protein: CASSLAGDKDTQYF.

The rearrangement links TRBV20-1 to TRBJ2-1, with 10 bases matching TRBD2. V was clipped by 3 bases and J by 1 base; unmatched bases: 3. The CDR3 has 15 residues. The germline V gene encodes CDR1 DFQATT and CDR2 SNEGSKA (reference sequence). Here the CDR3 DNA reads TGCAGTGCTAGTAAACTAGCGGGGTCCTACAATGAGCAGTTCTTC. Its protein is CSASKLAGSYNEQFF.

This chain links TRBV30 with TRBJ2-7; 8 positions match TRBD2. CDR1 GTSNPN and CDR2 SVGIG come from the germline V gene (reference sequence). The CDR3 covers 13 residues. The ends lost 5 bases at V and 4 bases at J; junction bases unmatched: 7. As DNA, the CDR3 is TGTGCCTGGTCGTTCGGGGGGGCTTACGAGCAGTACTTC. Translated, it gives CAWSFGGAYEQYF.

Only a few counts were recorded for this clone. Compared with germline, one end of the junction differs, possibly owing to a read error. The V gene is TRBV18, the J gene TRBJ2-7; 9 nucleotides line up with TRBD1. From germline, CDR1 is KGHSH and CDR2 LQKENI. The CDR3 consists of 17 residues. As DNA, the CDR3 is TGTGCCAGCTCACCCAGTCCCGGGACAGGGTCCTCCAACGAGCAGTACTTC. Translation: CASSPSPGTGSSNEQYF.

This clone occurred once. V is TRBV5-1 and J is TRBJ2-1, with 7 bases that match TRBD1. Trimming took 0 bases from V and 2 from J; bases not matched to a gene: 2. Germline assignment: CDR1 SGHRS and CDR2 YFSETQ. The CDR3 contains 15 residues. The CDR3 spells CASSLAGTAYNEQFF. The DNA of the CDR3 is TGCGCCAGCAGCTTGGCCGGGACAGCCTACAATGAGCAGTTCTTC.

The rearrangement links TRBV5-1 to TRBJ2-3; 9 bases are a match to TRBD2. Germline V gene sequence: CDR1 SGHRS, CDR2 YFSETQ. J was trimmed by 1 base and V by 4 bases; bases with no gene match: 4. This CDR3 has 15 amino acids. Written as DNA, the CDR3 is TGCGCCAGCAGCACCGCTAGCGGGGGCACAGATACGCAGTATTTT. This sequence encodes CASSTASGGTDTQYF.

The chain employs TRBV3-1 (or the pseudogene TRBV3-2) and TRBJ2-6, with 9 positions matching TRBD1. V lost 2 bases and J lost 0; bases outside the gene matches: 5. Germline CDR1 and CDR2: LGHDT and YNNKEL (reference sequence). There are 18 residues in the CDR3. CDR3 DNA: TGTGCCAGCAGCCAACCAGGGACAGGGAGCTCTGGGGCCAACGTCCTGACTTTC. Translating it yields CASSQPGTGSSGANVLTF.

The chain joins TRBV7-5 to TRBJ2-3; the table's TRBD2 call for D was not verified on the DNA. TRBV7-5 is termed a pseudogene. The CDR3 is 14 residues long. This CDR3 is CARSMNSPTDTQYF. The CDR3 DNA follows: TGTGCCAGAAGCATGAATAGCCCCACAGATACGCAGTATTTT.

The CDR3 nucleotides read TGCAGCGTTGGATTCGCTAGCGGGAGGTATGAGCAGTTCTTC. This gives the protein CSVGFASGRYEQFF. The chain joins TRBV29-1 to TRBJ2-1; TRBD2 matches 11 bases. CDR1 is SQVTM, CDR2 ANQGSEA, per germline. The CDR3 has 14 residues. V shed 4 bases and J 8 bases; nucleotides not matched to a gene: 7.

The chain uses TRBV11-2 and TRBJ2-7; TRBD1 is a possible D gene (5 bases). Per the germline V gene, CDR1 is SGHAT and CDR2 is FQNNGV. The V gene lost 6 bases and the J gene lost 3 bases, with 12 bases spanning the gap. This CDR3 region has 13 residues. CDR3 DNA: TGTGCCAGCAGTGGAAGGGGTCGCTACGAGCAGTACTTC. Translated, it gives CASSGRGRYEQYF.

This clone was recorded a few times. The gene calls are TRBV28 and TRBJ1-5; D not resolved. The CDR3 extends over 14 amino acids. Trimming removed 5 bases at V and 15 bases at J, with 23 bases between. The germline V gene encodes CDR1 MDHEN and CDR2 SYDVKM. CDR3 nucleotide sequence: TGTGCCAGCAGTGAGGGCCTAGTAACCAGCGATAGGCATTTT. Amino acids: CASSEGLVTSDRHF.

The chain uses TRBV19 and TRBJ1-2; 8 positions match TRBD1. Germline V gene data show CDR1 as LNHDA and CDR2 as SQIVND (reference sequence). Unmatched junction bases numbered 7, after V lost 7 bases and J lost 6 bases. There are 13 residues in the CDR3. CDR3 bases: TGTGCCAGTAAAGGACAGGGCGAGGATGGCTACACCTTC. It is translated as CASKGQGEDGYTF.

The chain uses TRBV7-8 and TRBJ2-7; 9 positions agree with TRBD2. V was clipped by 5 bases and J by 5 bases; unmatched bases: 10. Germline values: CDR1 SGHVS, CDR2 FQNEAQ. The CDR3 has 15 amino acids. The CDR3 region has the DNA TGTGCCAGCAGCCCCCCTGCGGGAGGGGACCACGAGCAGTACTTC. It codes for CASSPPAGGDHEQYF.

The V gene is TRBV5-1, the J gene TRBJ2-3; 8 bases are a match to TRBD2. The CDR3 spans 16 residues. Germline V gene data show CDR1 as SGHRS and CDR2 as YFSETQ. V lost 6 bases to trimming and J lost 5 bases; unmatched junction nucleotides: 14. The CDR3 here is CASTSGSGSGIDTQYF. For the CDR3, the DNA is TGCGCCAGCACCTCCGGAAGCGGGAGTGGTATAGATACGCAGTATTTT.

V usage is TRBV30 and J usage is TRBJ1-2; D call uncertain. The CDR3 covers 13 residues. Deletions cut 0 bases from V and 8 bases from J, with 13 bases between. Germline V gene sequence: CDR1 GTSNPN, CDR2 SVGIG (reference sequence). DNA of the CDR3: TGTGCCTGGAGTGTACCCGGGGTTAAAGGCTACACCTTC. Its translation: CAWSVPGVKGYTF.

This clone was observed a few times. The chain joins TRBV9 to TRBJ1-6; 9 nucleotides match TRBD1. Germline-derived CDR1 and CDR2 are SGDLS and YYNGEE. The CDR3 is 15 residues long. V was pared by 4 bases and J by 9 bases, with 8 bases of the junction left unmatched. In DNA, the CDR3 is TGTGCCAGCAGCTCGATGACAGGGGGGCTTTCACCCCTCCACTTT. This gives the protein CASSSMTGGLSPLHF.

The genes are TRBV7-9 and TRBJ2-1, with TRBD1 as a possible D gene (6 bases). With 2 bases removed from V and 4 bases from J, the gap between germline ends came to 9 bases. Per the germline V gene, CDR1 is SEHNR and CDR2 is FQNEAQ (reference sequence). This CDR3 has 14 amino acids. The CDR3 here is CASSLMGAYNEQFF. CDR3 coding DNA: TGTGCCAGCAGCTTAATGGGGGCATACAATGAGCAGTTCTTC.